Listed here is a single T cell receptor beta chain. Its antigen is not known. This entry comes from a study of identical twins. Points from the study as a whole: Monozygotic twin pairs showed more out-of-frame TCR alpha sharing than models estimated. For out-of-frame alpha sequences shared by twins, low generation probability was in excess.

Via MiXCR, TCRdb re-called the 5' RACE reads, giving one row per CDR3 protein. The data contain a few hundred thousand distinct CDR3 sequences, roughly 18% of them seen just once; the ten biggest clones take up about 12%. V lost 2 bases and J lost 4, with 16 bases in between. Germline assignment: CDR1 MNHEY and CDR2 SVGAGI. The CDR3 is made up of 16 amino acids. The chain recombines TRBV6-5 with TRBJ2-3; D is perhaps TRBD2 (6 bases). Sequencing input: naive T cells sorted from blood. The clonotype originates from a man aged 45-60 years in good health. This CDR3 is CASSYDLLGGSDTQYF. The CDR3 coding sequence is TGTGCCAGCAGTTACGACCTCCTTGGGGGGTCAGATACGCAGTATTTT.